This TCR beta chain was identified during a study of blood T cell repertoires in COVID-19. Study overall: Some COVID-19 samples were acute and others convalescent; all came from the United States, Italy and Spain. Sources were T cells, B-cell-depleted T cells, or PBMCs; the material itself was cDNA or gDNA.

Original handling: Estimates of nucleated cell counts were drawn from the amplification of reference gene primers. TCRdb's copy holds only in-frame clones and misses some; the assay was immunoSEQ multiplex PCR. V and J calls and clone size are copied from that table; D and trimming were computed from the DNA. In the table there are around 300,000 clones, roughly 87% of which are singletons. Germline trimming cut 4 bases from V and 5 bases from J; bases unmatched to any gene: 7. This CDR3 is 16 amino acids long. The germline gives CDR1 SNHLY, CDR2 FYNNEI. The chain combines TRBV2 with TRBJ1-5; 11 bases are shared with TRBD1. The sequencing input was peripheral blood. This sequence originates from a man aged 50 to 59 with active or convalescent COVID-19. The CDR3 bases are TGTGCCAGCAGTGGCCGGACAGGGGGCATACATCAGCCCCAGCATTTT. Residues: CASSGRTGGIHQPQHF.